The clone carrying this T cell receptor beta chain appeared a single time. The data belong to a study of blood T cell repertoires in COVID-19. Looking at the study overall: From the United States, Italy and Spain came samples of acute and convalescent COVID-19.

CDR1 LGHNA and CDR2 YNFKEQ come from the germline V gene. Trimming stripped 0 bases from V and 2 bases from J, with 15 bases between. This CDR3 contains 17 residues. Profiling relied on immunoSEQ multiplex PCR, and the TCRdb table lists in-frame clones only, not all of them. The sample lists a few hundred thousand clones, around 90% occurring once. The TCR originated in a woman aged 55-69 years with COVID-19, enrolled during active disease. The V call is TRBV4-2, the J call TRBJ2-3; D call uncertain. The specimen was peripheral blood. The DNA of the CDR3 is TGTGCCAGCAGCCAAGATCCGGGTGCCCAGCCCACAGATACGCAGTATTTT. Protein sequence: CASSQDPGAQPTDTQYF.